What follows are 16 T cell receptor beta chains derived from one specimen sequenced in a study of cytomegalovirus exposure and HLA in healthy donors. Vbeta (60) and Jbeta (13) primers were used in the PCR. Only in-frame clones appear in the TCRdb table, and some are missing; sequencing was by immunoSEQ multiplex PCR. The data hold about 180,000 clones, with more than 70% observed a single time. Sample: PBMCs. The receptor source for this set is a girl aged 5 to 17 in good health and CMV-seropositive.

This chain uses TRBV7-9 with TRBJ2-3; D might be TRBD2 (6 bases). The CDR3 length is 15 residues. Trimming left V 7 bases short and J 3 bases short, with 17 bases between. Germline V lookup: CDR1 SEHNR, CDR2 FQNEAQ (reference sequence). The CDR3 protein is CASNIPGLATDTQYF. CDR3 in DNA: TGTGCCAGCAATATCCCGGGACTCGCGACAGATACGCAGTATTTT.

The V and J genes are TRBV6-5 and TRBJ2-2; D perhaps matches TRBD1 (6 bases). Germline loops: CDR1 MNHEY, CDR2 SVGAGI. The CDR3 runs 13 residues. The V gene lost 0 bases and the J gene lost 7 bases, with 6 bases spanning the gap. DNA of the CDR3: TGTGCCAGCAGTTACTCAGGGGGCGGGGAGCTGTTTTTT. Translated, it gives CASSYSGGGELFF.

This clone was counted between two and nine times. V usage is TRBV5-1 and J usage is TRBJ2-5; D gene uncertain. The V gene lost 0 bases and the J gene lost 1 base, with 10 bases spanning the gap. Per the germline V gene, CDR1 is SGHRS and CDR2 is YFSETQ. The CDR3 has 15 amino acids. The CDR3 sequence is CASSLDRVGQETQYF. The CDR3 region has the DNA TGCGCCAGCAGCTTGGACCGGGTAGGCCAAGAGACCCAGTACTTC.

The chain has TRBV18 and TRBJ1-1; no clear D. The length of the CDR3 is 14 residues. CDR1 KGHSH and CDR2 LQKENI come from the germline V gene. V was clipped by 5 bases and J by 0 bases, with 10 bases between them. The CDR3 bases are TGTGCCAGCTCAGTCGGGAATCTGAACACTGAAGCTTTCTTT. Its translation is CASSVGNLNTEAFF. Full variable domain (missing parts from reference TRBV18 and TRBJ1-1): NAGVMQNPRHLVRRRGQEARLRCSPMKGHSHVYWYRQLPEEGLKFMVYLQKENIIDESGMPKERFSAEFPKEGPSILRIQQVVRGDSAAYFCASSVGNLNTEAFFGQGTRLTVV.

This clone was detected a few times. The chain is built from TRBV25-1 and TRBJ2-2, with 7 bases identical to TRBD1. This CDR3 has 12 amino acids. Germline values: CDR1 MGHDK, CDR2 SYGVNS. The V segment lost 8 bases and the J segment 6 bases; nucleotides outside the gene matches: 3. The CDR3: CASRQGPGELFF. CDR3 DNA: TGTGCCAGCCGACAGGGCCCCGGGGAGCTGTTTTTT.

V gene TRBV6-5 combines with J gene TRBJ1-1; D is unresolved. Germline CDR1 MNHEY, CDR2 SVGAGI. The CDR3 length is 13 residues. Trimming left V 8 bases short and J 5 bases short, with 15 bases between. The DNA of the CDR3 is TGTGCCAGCGCTTACGCGGGTGGGACTGAAGCTTTCTTT. This sequence encodes CASAYAGGTEAFF.

This clone was observed once. V usage is TRBV7-7 and J usage is TRBJ2-3; 12 bases agree with TRBD2. The germline V gene has CDR1 SSHAT and CDR2 FNYEAQ (reference sequence). The CDR3 has 16 residues. The V and J ends lost 5 bases and 0 bases, in that order; junction bases with no gene match: 3. In DNA, the CDR3 is TGTGCCAGCAGCCCAGGGACTAGCGGGAGCACAGATACGCAGTATTTT. Translation gives CASSPGTSGSTDTQYF.

The chain carries TRBV30 and TRBJ1-1, with a tentative D call TRBD1 (6 bases). V lost 1 base and J 4 bases, leaving 13 bases between the germline ends. Germline V CDR1 and CDR2: GTSNPN, SVGIG (reference sequence). The CDR3 runs 14 residues. CDR3 residues: CAWSGPKGGTEAFF. CDR3 DNA: TGTGCCTGGAGTGGACCGAAAGGGGGCACTGAAGCTTTCTTT.

The gene calls are TRBV5-5 and TRBJ2-7, with 7 bases lining up with TRBD2. The CDR3 is made up of 16 amino acids. Germline V gives CDR1 SGHKS, CDR2 YYEKEE (reference sequence). V shed 3 bases, J shed 2 bases, and the junction held 11 bases outside the gene matches. The DNA of the CDR3 is TGTGCCAGCAGCTCCTGGGACTATGGACCCCCCTACGAGCAGTACTTC. The encoded protein is CASSSWDYGPPYEQYF.

The chain joins TRBV2 to TRBJ2-7, with unresolved D. V gave up 8 bases and J gave up 1 base, with 12 bases separating them. Germline values: CDR1 SNHLY, CDR2 FYNNEI. CDR3 length equals 13 residues. The CDR3 sequence is CASLELASYEQYF. The CDR3, as DNA: TGTGCCAGCCTAGAGCTGGCTTCCTACGAGCAGTACTTC. The full variable domain, in which reference TRBV2 and TRBJ2-7 provide the parts outside the CDR3, is EPEVTQTPSHQVTQMGQEVILRCVPISNHLYFYWYRQILGQKVEFLVSFYNNEISEKSEIFDDQFSVERPDGSNFTLKIRSTKLEDSAMYFCASLELASYEQYFGPGTRLTVT.

This clone was detected only a few times. This chain links TRBV28 with TRBJ2-5; 8 nucleotides align to TRBD2. Germline lookup yields CDR1 MDHEN and CDR2 SYDVKM. Trimming took 5 bases from V and 5 from J; bases not matched to a gene: 16. CDR3 size: 17 residues. CDR3 bases: TGTGCCAGCAGTCTCCGGGGGGGTGGCCCCCGGAGCGAGACCCAGTACTTC. Protein sequence: CASSLRGGGPRSETQYF. Together with reference TRBV28 and TRBJ2-5, the CDR3 gives the full variable domain: DVKVTQSSRYLVKRTGEKVFLECVQDMDHENMFWYRQDPGLGLRLIYFSYDVKMKEKGDIPEGYSVSREKKERFSLILESASTNQTSMYLCASSLRGGGPRSETQYFGPGTRLLVL.

The chain recombines TRBV7-2 with TRBJ2-3; TRBD1 matches at 7 bases. After removal of 6 bases from V and 2 bases from J, the junction contained 5 bases not matched to a gene. This CDR3 comprises 14 residues. The germline V gene has CDR1 SGHTA and CDR2 FQGNSA. CDR3 nucleotides: TGTGCCAGCAGGAGGGACAGATACACAGATACGCAGTATTTT. Encoded protein: CASRRDRYTDTQYF.

This chain uses TRBV18 with TRBJ2-7; 8 bases are a match to TRBD1. Trimming cost V 6 bases and J 0 bases; bases outside gene matches: 7. The CDR3 has 15 amino acids. Germline V CDR1 and CDR2: KGHSH, LQKENI. This CDR3 reads CASSWGQAISYEQYF. The CDR3 bases are TGTGCCAGCTCGTGGGGACAGGCGATCTCCTACGAGCAGTACTTC.

The genes are TRBV10-3 and TRBJ1-2, with D unclear. The ends were cut back, 7 bases at V and 2 bases at J, with 5 bases in the middle. Germline V gene lookup returns CDR1 ENHRY and CDR2 SYGVKD. There are 11 residues in the CDR3. CDR3 DNA: TGTGCCATCACCGGGAACTATGGCTACACCTTC. Amino acids: CAITGNYGYTF.

This chain uses TRBV29-1 with TRBJ2-1; 12 nucleotides line up with TRBD2. CDR3 length: 14 amino acids. Trimming took 1 base from V and 16 from J; bases not matched to a gene: 11. Per germline, CDR1 SQVTM and CDR2 ANQGSEA. The CDR3 sequence: CSVEAVTSGSREFF. For the CDR3, the DNA is TGCAGCGTTGAAGCGGTGACTAGCGGGAGCCGAGAATTCTTC.

The gene calls are TRBV9 and TRBJ1-2, with unresolved D. With 7 bases removed from V and 8 bases from J, the gap between germline ends came to 15 bases. The length of the CDR3 is 12 residues. The V gene's germline CDR1 is SGDLS and CDR2 YYNGEE. For the CDR3, the DNA is TGTGCCAGCGGGTACCCGGGTGCCGGCTACACCTTC. Residues: CASGYPGAGYTF.